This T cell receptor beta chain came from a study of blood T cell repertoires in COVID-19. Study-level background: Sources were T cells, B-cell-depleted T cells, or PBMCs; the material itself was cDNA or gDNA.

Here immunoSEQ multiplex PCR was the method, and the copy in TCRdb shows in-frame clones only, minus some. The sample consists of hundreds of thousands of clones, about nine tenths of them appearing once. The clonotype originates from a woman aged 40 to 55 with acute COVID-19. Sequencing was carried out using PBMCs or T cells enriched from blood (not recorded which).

Written as DNA, the CDR3 is TGTGCCAGCTCCACGCGAGCGGGAGGAATAGATACGCAGTATTTT. This sequence encodes CASSTRAGGIDTQYF. The chain carries TRBV18 and TRBJ2-3; 9 bases are shared with TRBD2. This CDR3 region has 15 residues. CDR1 is KGHSH and CDR2 is LQKENI in the germline V gene. J was trimmed by 5 bases and V by 6 bases; bases with no gene match: 9.